This entry features one TCR beta chain sequence. Its antigen is not identified. TCRdb re-called the RT-PCR reads with MiXCR, one entry per CDR3 protein. The data show around 760,000 distinct CDR3 sequences, 14% seen once. The CDR3 is 14 amino acids. V lost 7 bases, J lost 0 bases, and 12 bases lay in between. The germline CDR1 and CDR2 sequences are MNHEY and SVGEGT. The sample belongs to a study of response to subunit inactivated influenza vaccine. General study results and limits: Few new T cells, the authors suggested, are recruited by each seasonal influenza vaccination.

This specimen was PBMCs from blood, taken approximately 15 days before vaccination. The chain carries TRBV6-2 or TRBV6-3 and TRBJ1-2, with D uncertain. This receptor was identified in a man in his forties or fifties who received an inactivated influenza vaccine. The chain's CDR3 is CASTDLTSNYGYTF. CDR3 nucleotide sequence: TGTGCCAGCACCGACCTGACCTCTAACTATGGCTACACCTTC.